Shown below are 18 T cell receptor beta chains from a single sample sequenced in a study of identical twins (dated by TCRdb to the mid-2010s). To prepare the library, 5' RACE was applied. The sequencing machine was an Illumina HiSeq 2000. TCRdb cleaned the public reads at Q25 with fastp, built clones with MiXCR and kept in-frame beta chains. Rows matching on CDR3 protein sequence are summarized as one entry with the most common DNA and genes. The sample profile shows about 890,000 distinct CDR3 sequences; approximately 13% of them were found once. The ten largest clones represent around 1.5% of the sample. These sequences were also reported in another study, on yellow fever vaccine responses in identical twins.

Sequencing was performed on PBMCs. The receptors shown here come from a woman between 18 and 29 years old in good health.

This clonotype was picked up a small number of times. J is TRBJ1-1 and V is TRBV9; 9 nucleotides agree with TRBD1. The CDR3 is 12 residues long. Unmatched junction bases numbered 7, after V lost 3 bases and J lost 13 bases. Germline assignment: CDR1 SGDLS and CDR2 YYNGEE. In DNA, the CDR3 is TGTGCCAGCAGCGGGGACAGGGAGAGTGTTTTCTTT. Amino acid sequence: CASSGDRESVFF.

This clonotype was seen a handful of times. The V call is TRBV10-3, the J call TRBJ2-7; D call uncertain. CDR1 is ENHRY, CDR2 SYGVKD, per germline. The CDR3 runs 13 residues. The V end was cut by 10 bases, the J end by 5 bases, with 18 bases between. CDR3 sequence: CATQPEQTNEQYF. In DNA form, the CDR3 reads TGTGCCACCCAACCAGAACAGACCAACGAGCAGTACTTC.

This clonotype was detected only a few times. The chain couples TRBV28 to TRBJ2-7, with 7 nucleotides matching TRBD2. Germline V lookup: CDR1 MDHEN, CDR2 SYDVKM. J was trimmed by 2 bases and V by 4 bases; bases with no gene match: 5. The length of the CDR3 is 14 residues. CDR3 amino acids: CASSSRGGTYEQYF. CDR3 sequence (DNA): TGTGCCAGCAGTTCCCGCGGGGGAACCTACGAGCAGTACTTC.

This clonotype was observed at least ten times. The V gene is TRBV6-5, the J gene TRBJ2-1, with 7 bases identical to TRBD1. Unmatched junction bases numbered 8, after V lost 0 bases and J lost 12 bases. This CDR3 has 14 amino acids. Germline CDR1 is MNHEY and CDR2 is SVGAGI. CDR3 sequence reads: CASSYSIRDRWQFF. As DNA, the CDR3 is TGTGCCAGCAGTTACTCGATTCGGGACAGATGGCAGTTCTTC.

Points on this clonotype: One end of the junction is discordant with germline, which a read error may explain. The chain couples TRBV11-3 to TRBJ2-5; 10 bases agree with TRBD2. Germline CDR1 reads SGHNT; CDR2 reads YENEEA. The CDR3 loop spans 16 amino acids. The chain's CDR3 is CASSLVASGGQGTQYF. The CDR3 coding sequence is TGTGCCAGCAGCTTAGTGGCTAGCGGGGGACAAGGGACCCAGTACTTC. The whole variable domain, remainder taken from reference TRBV11-3 and TRBJ2-5, is EAGVVQSPRYKIIEKKQPVAFWCNPISGHNTLYWYLQNLGQGPELLIRYENEEAVDDSQLPKDRFSAERLKGVDSTLKIQPAELGDSAVYLCASSLVASGGQGTQYFGPGTRLLVL.

This chain uses TRBV15 with TRBJ1-4; possible D gene TRBD1, 5 bases. This CDR3 is 16 amino acids long. The V gene lost 4 bases and the J gene lost 0 bases, with 12 bases spanning the gap. Per germline, CDR1 LNHNV and CDR2 YYDKDF (reference sequence). CDR3 residues: CATSMGTFATNEKLFF. The CDR3, as DNA: TGTGCCACCAGCATGGGGACTTTTGCAACTAATGAAAAACTGTTTTTT.

V gene TRBV10-3 combines with J gene TRBJ2-5, with a weak D call TRBD2 (6 bases). Between the trimmed V and J ends, which lost 8 bases and 4 bases, there was a span of 14 bases. Germline V CDR1 and CDR2: ENHRY, SYGVKD. The CDR3 extends over 13 amino acids. The CDR3 spells CAISRDFLETQYF. DNA for the CDR3: TGTGCCATCTCCCGGGACTTCTTAGAGACCCAGTACTTC.

There are a few counts of this clonotype. The chain joins TRBV6-1 to TRBJ1-2, with D maybe TRBD1 (6 bases). Germline V gene lookup returns CDR1 MNHNS and CDR2 SASEGT. The CDR3 consists of 13 residues. The germline V and J ends were trimmed by 4 bases and 4 bases, with 10 bases remaining between them. The CDR3 DNA sequence: TGTGCCAGCAGTGTCAGGGGTGGCTATGGCTACACCTTC. This gives the protein CASSVRGGYGYTF.

This clonotype was detected a few times. The chain uses TRBV12-3 or TRBV12-4 and TRBJ2-1; the match to TRBD2 covers 8 bases. The CDR3 is 17 amino acids. Trimming took 1 base from V and 8 from J; bases not matched to a gene: 13. CDR3 bases: TGTGCCAGCAGTTTAGGGGGACTAGTTCTAACCGCGCATGAGCAGTTCTTC. It yields the protein CASSLGGLVLTAHEQFF.

The rearrangement joins TRBV5-1 to TRBJ2-3, with TRBD2 matching 10 bases. Trimming removed 6 bases from V and 4 bases from J; junction bases left unmatched: 5. Germline V gene sequence: CDR1 SGHRS, CDR2 YFSETQ. This CDR3 region has 14 residues. The CDR3 region has the DNA TGCGCCAGCAAAGCGGGGGGGTTCGCAGATACGCAGTATTTT. Amino acids: CASKAGGFADTQYF. Together with reference TRBV5-1 and TRBJ2-3, the CDR3 gives the full variable domain: KAGVTQTPRYLIKTRGQQVTLSCSPISGHRSVSWYQQTPGQGLQFLFEYFSETQRNKGNFPGRFSGRQFSNSRSEMNVSTLELGDSALYLCASKAGGFADTQYFGPGTRLTVL.

This chain uses TRBV24-1 with TRBJ2-1; TRBD2 aligns across 8 bases. V was clipped by 5 bases and J by 0 bases; unmatched bases: 2. This CDR3 region has 15 residues. Germline CDR1 reads KGHDR; CDR2 reads SFDVKD. The CDR3 loop reads CATSVSGASYNEQFF. The CDR3 DNA reads TGTGCCACCAGTGTTAGCGGGGCCTCCTACAATGAGCAGTTCTTC.

This clonotype was recorded once. This chain connects TRBV4-2 to TRBJ2-1, with TRBD2 matching 7 bases. Germline CDR1 reads LGHNA; CDR2 reads YNFKEQ. V lost 0 bases to trimming and J lost 1 base; unmatched junction nucleotides: 3. This CDR3 has 16 amino acids. CDR3 in amino acids: CASSQDWRESYNEQFF. The CDR3 region has the DNA TGTGCCAGCAGCCAAGATTGGCGGGAGTCCTACAATGAGCAGTTCTTC.

The chain joins TRBV11-2 to TRBJ2-1, with TRBD2 matching over 11 bases. This CDR3 comprises 16 residues. Germline V gives CDR1 SGHAT, CDR2 FQNNGV. V shed 2 bases, J shed 7 bases, and the junction held 7 bases outside the gene matches. CDR3 loop: CASSLSLAGGPNEQFF. Here the CDR3 DNA reads TGTGCCAGCAGCTTATCCCTAGCGGGGGGCCCAAATGAGCAGTTCTTC.

This clonotype occurred a few times. This chain joins TRBV24-1 and TRBJ2-3, with 7 bases identical to TRBD1. Germline assignment: CDR1 KGHDR and CDR2 SFDVKD. V lost 10 bases, J lost 8 bases, and 11 bases stayed unmatched. CDR3 length: 13 amino acids. The DNA for the CDR3 is TGTGCCACTGGGGACAGTCCGTCGGGTACGCAGTATTTT. Protein product: CATGDSPSGTQYF.

This clonotype was recorded a few times. The rearrangement joins TRBV11-2 to TRBJ2-7; the D is unclear. CDR3 length equals 20 residues. Trimming took off 7 bases at V and 6 bases at J, with 37 bases between the two ends. CDR1 and CDR2 (germline): SGHAT, FQNNGV. This CDR3 is CASTPLHSRRSAVAIFEQYF. CDR3 coding DNA: TGTGCCAGCACACCTCTTCACTCCCGCCGATCCGCCGTTGCGATTTTCGAGCAGTACTTC.

The sample holds one count of this clonotype. The chain combines TRBV20-1 with TRBJ2-7; D perhaps matches TRBD2 (5 bases). The ends were cut back, 5 bases at V and 3 bases at J, with 8 bases in the middle. The CDR3 consists of 11 residues. Germline assignment: CDR1 DFQATT and CDR2 SNEGSKA (reference sequence). The CDR3 sequence: CSALRDYEQYV. The CDR3, as DNA: TGCAGTGCTCTCCGGGACTACGAGCAGTACGTC.

This clonotype showed up just a few times. This sequence joins TRBV28 and TRBJ2-7; D unclear. Trimming left V 4 bases short and J 5 bases short, with 6 bases between. CDR1 and CDR2 from the germline V gene are MDHEN and SYDVKM. CDR3 length equals 11 residues. CDR3 bases: TGTGCCAGCAGTTATATCCACGAGCAGTACTTC. Translated: CASSYIHEQYF.

This clonotype has more than one count but fewer than ten. This chain links TRBV9 with TRBJ2-7; D is tentatively TRBD1 or TRBD2 (5 bases each). Germline CDR1 is SGDLS and CDR2 is YYNGEE. V lost 0 bases and J lost 2, with 12 bases in between. The CDR3 totals 15 residues. Here the CDR3 DNA reads TGTGCCAGCAGCGTAGGAGCGGACACACCCTACGAGCAGTACTTC. Its translation is CASSVGADTPYEQYF.